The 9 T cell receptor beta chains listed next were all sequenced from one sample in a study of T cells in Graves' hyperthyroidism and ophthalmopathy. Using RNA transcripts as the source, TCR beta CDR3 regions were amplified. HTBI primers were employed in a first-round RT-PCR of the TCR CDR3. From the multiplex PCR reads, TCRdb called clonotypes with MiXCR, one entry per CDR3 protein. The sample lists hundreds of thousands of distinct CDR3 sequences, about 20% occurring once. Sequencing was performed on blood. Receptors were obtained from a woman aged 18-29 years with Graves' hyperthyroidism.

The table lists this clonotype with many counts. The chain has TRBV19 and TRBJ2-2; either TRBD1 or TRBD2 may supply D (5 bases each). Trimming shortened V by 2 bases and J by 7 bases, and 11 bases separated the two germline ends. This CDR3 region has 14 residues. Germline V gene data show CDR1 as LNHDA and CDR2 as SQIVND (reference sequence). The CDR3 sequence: CASSISDGGGELFF. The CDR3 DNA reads TGTGCCAGTAGTATATCCGATGGGGGCGGGGAGCTGTTTTTT.

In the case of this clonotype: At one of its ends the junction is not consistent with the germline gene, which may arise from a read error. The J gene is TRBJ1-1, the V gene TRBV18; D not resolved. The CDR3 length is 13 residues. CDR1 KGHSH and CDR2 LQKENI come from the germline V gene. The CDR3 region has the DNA TGTGCCAGCTCACCACTTCTGAACGCTGAAGCTTTCTTT. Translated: CASSPLLNAEAFF.

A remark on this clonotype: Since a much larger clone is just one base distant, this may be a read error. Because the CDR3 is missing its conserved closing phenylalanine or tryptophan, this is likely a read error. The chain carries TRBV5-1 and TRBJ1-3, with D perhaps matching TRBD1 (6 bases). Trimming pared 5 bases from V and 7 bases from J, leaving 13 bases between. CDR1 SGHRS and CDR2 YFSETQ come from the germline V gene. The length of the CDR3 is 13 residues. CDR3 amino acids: CASSLDSRNTIYL. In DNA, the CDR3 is TGCGCCAGCAGTCTGGACAGCCGGAACACCATATATTTG.

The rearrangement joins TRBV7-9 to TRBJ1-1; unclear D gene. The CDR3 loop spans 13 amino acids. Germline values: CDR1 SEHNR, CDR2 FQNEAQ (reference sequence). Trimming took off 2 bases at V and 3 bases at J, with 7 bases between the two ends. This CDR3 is CASSLHGDTEAFF. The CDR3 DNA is TGTGCCAGCAGCTTACACGGAGACACTGAAGCTTTCTTT.

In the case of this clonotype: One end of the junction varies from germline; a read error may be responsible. CDR3 amino acids: CASSRTGTESFF. Written as DNA, the CDR3 is TGCGCCAGCAGCCGGACAGGGACTGAATCTTTCTTT. This chain links TRBV5-1 with TRBJ1-1; TRBD1 matches at 8 bases. Germline V gene lookup returns CDR1 SGHRS and CDR2 YFSETQ. The CDR3 has 12 residues.

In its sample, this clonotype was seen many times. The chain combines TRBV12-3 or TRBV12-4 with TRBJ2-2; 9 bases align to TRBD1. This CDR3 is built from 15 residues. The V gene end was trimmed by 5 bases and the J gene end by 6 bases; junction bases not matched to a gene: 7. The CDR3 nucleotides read TGTGCCAGCAGTGTGGGACAGGGTACGGCCGGGGAGCTGTTTTTT. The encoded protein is CASSVGQGTAGELFF.

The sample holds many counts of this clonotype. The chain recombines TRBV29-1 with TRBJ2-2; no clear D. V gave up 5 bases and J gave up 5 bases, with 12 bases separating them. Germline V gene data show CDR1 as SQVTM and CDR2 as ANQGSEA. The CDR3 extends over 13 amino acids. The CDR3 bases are TGCAGCGTTCGAAGGCGTTTAACCGGGGAGCTGTTTTTT. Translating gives CSVRRRLTGELFF.

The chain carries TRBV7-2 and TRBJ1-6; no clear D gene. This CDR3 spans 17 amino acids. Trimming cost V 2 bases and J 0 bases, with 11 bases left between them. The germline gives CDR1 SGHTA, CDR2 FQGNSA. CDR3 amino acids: CASSLSGPSSYNSPLHF. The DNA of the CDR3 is TGTGCCAGCAGCTTAAGCGGGCCTAGCTCCTATAATTCACCCCTCCACTTT.

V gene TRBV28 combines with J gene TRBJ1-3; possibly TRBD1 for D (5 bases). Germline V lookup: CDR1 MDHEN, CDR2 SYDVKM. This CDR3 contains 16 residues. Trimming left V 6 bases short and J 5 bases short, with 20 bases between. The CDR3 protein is CASSPPLYRPRNTIYF. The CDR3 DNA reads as TGTGCCAGCAGCCCACCGTTATACAGGCCTCGAAACACCATATATTTT.